The 19 T cell receptor beta chains in this list originate from one sample, sequenced in a study of monozygotic twins with inflammatory bowel disease. Using the 5' RACE reads, TCRdb records one entry per CDR3 protein without DNA. Here the sample table reports approximately 400,000 distinct CDR3 sequences. The material sequenced was blood. The receptors derive from a human donor with ulcerative colitis or Crohn's disease, or a healthy co-twin of an affected twin (not recorded which).

The gene calls are TRBV7-6 and TRBJ2-2; TCRdb names TRBD2, which stays unverified in the absence of DNA. The CDR3 has 16 residues. Per germline, CDR1 SGHVS and CDR2 FNYEAQ. CDR3 sequence: CASSPRTSGSTGELFF.

J is TRBJ1-6 and V is TRBV7-9; TCRdb picks TRBD1, but there is no DNA to check that call. CDR3 length: 14 amino acids. Germline assignment: CDR1 SEHNR and CDR2 FQNEAQ (reference sequence). CDR3 sequence reads: CASSNREWGSPLHF.

This chain links TRBV20-1 with TRBJ1-4. Looked up from germline, CDR1 is DFQATT and CDR2 is SNEGSKA (reference sequence). This CDR3 region has 14 residues. The CDR3 loop reads CSARNPATNEKLFF.

The CDR3 protein is CASSPEARPDTGELFF. The chain links TRBV18 to TRBJ2-2. Germline-derived CDR1 and CDR2 are KGHSH and LQKENI. CDR3 length equals 16 residues. The full variable domain, with the rest looked up from reference TRBV18 and TRBJ2-2, is NAGVMQNPRHLVRRRGQEARLRCSPMKGHSHVYWYRQLPEEGLKFMVYLQKENIIDESGMPKERFSAEFPKEGPSILRIQQVVRGDSAAYFCASSPEARPDTGELFFGEGSRLTVL.

V gene TRBV9 combines with J gene TRBJ1-2. This CDR3 has 14 amino acids. Germline lookup yields CDR1 SGDLS and CDR2 YYNGEE. CDR3: CASSGSPFSYGYTF.

The chain combines TRBV30 with TRBJ2-5. The CDR3 is 13 residues long. Germline V gene lookup returns CDR1 GTSNPN and CDR2 SVGIG (reference sequence). CDR3 sequence reads: CAWSVVSQETQYF.

The rearrangement joins TRBV18 to TRBJ2-1; TCRdb's assignment of TRBD2 cannot be checked, as there is no DNA. This CDR3 region has 16 residues. CDR1 is KGHSH, CDR2 LQKENI, per germline. This CDR3 is CASSPGTGETYNEQFF.

The chain uses TRBV15 and TRBJ2-2; there is no DNA to check the TCRdb D call of TRBD2. This CDR3 has 16 residues. Germline lookup yields CDR1 LNHNV and CDR2 YYDKDF (reference sequence). CDR3 sequence: CATSSSGGAHTGELFF. Variable domain in full (rest from reference TRBV15 and TRBJ2-2): DAMVIQNPRYQVTQFGKPVTLSCSQTLNHNVMYWYQQKSSQAPKLLFHYYDKDFNNEADTPDNFQSRRPNTSFCFLDIRSPGLGDTAMYLCATSSSGGAHTGELFFGEGSRLTVL.

The chain employs TRBV5-1 and TRBJ2-7. Germline values: CDR1 SGHRS, CDR2 YFSETQ. This CDR3 has 14 amino acids. The CDR3 sequence: CASSLADGFYEQYF.

The rearrangement links TRBV5-1 to TRBJ2-7. There are 12 residues in the CDR3. Germline CDR1 is SGHRS and CDR2 is YFSETQ. The CDR3 spells CASRNYIDEQYF.

The chain employs TRBV7-9 and TRBJ2-3. The length of the CDR3 is 12 residues. Germline assignment: CDR1 SEHNR and CDR2 FQNEAQ (reference sequence). The CDR3: CASSLLRGAQYF.

The genes are TRBV14 and TRBJ2-7; no DNA is available, so the TRBD2 call from TCRdb remains unchecked. The CDR3 sequence is 13 residues long. The V gene's germline CDR1 is SGHDN and CDR2 FVKESK. The CDR3 spells CASSRAQRAEQYF.

CDR3 amino acids: CASSSQMTRETQYF. The chain carries TRBV28 and TRBJ2-5. Germline CDR1 and CDR2: MDHEN and SYDVKM. This CDR3 has 14 amino acids.

V gene TRBV10-2 combines with J gene TRBJ2-1; TCRdb's D call of TRBD2 is untestable without DNA. This CDR3 region has 15 residues. The V gene's germline CDR1 is WSHSY and CDR2 SAAADI. This chain's CDR3 is CASNPSGLAGNEQFF.

The chain employs TRBV28 and TRBJ1-1. This CDR3 region has 16 residues. Germline V CDR1 and CDR2: MDHEN, SYDVKM. Here the CDR3 reads CASRALRGGLNTEAFF.

The chain is built from TRBV2 and TRBJ1-1; TCRdb designates TRBD1, a call that cannot be tested without DNA. The CDR3 has 15 amino acids. Germline assignment: CDR1 SNHLY and CDR2 FYNNEI. This CDR3 is CASSPGRFMNTEAFF.

The V call is TRBV4-1, the J call TRBJ2-1; lacking DNA, the TRBD2 call made by TCRdb goes unchecked. This CDR3 is built from 17 residues. Germline CDR1 is MGHRA and CDR2 is YSYEKL. CDR3 amino acids: CASSHPGTSGRGNEQFF.

The chain combines TRBV5-1 with TRBJ2-1; TCRdb calls TRBD1, which cannot be checked without DNA. The CDR3 extends over 16 amino acids. Germline lookup yields CDR1 SGHRS and CDR2 YFSETQ. The CDR3: CASSWGQGGSYNEQFF.

The chain couples TRBV7-6 to TRBJ2-1; lacking DNA, the TRBD2 call made by TCRdb goes unchecked. CDR1 and CDR2 (germline): SGHVS, FNYEAQ. The CDR3 length is 16 residues. This chain's CDR3 is CASSLTSGVSYNEQFF. Together with reference TRBV7-6 and TRBJ2-1, the CDR3 gives the full variable domain: GAGVSQSPRYKVTKRGQDVALRCDPISGHVSLYWYRQALGQGPEFLTYFNYEAQQDKSGLPNDRFSAERPEGSISTLTIQRTEQRDSAMYRCASSLTSGVSYNEQFFGPGTRLTVL.